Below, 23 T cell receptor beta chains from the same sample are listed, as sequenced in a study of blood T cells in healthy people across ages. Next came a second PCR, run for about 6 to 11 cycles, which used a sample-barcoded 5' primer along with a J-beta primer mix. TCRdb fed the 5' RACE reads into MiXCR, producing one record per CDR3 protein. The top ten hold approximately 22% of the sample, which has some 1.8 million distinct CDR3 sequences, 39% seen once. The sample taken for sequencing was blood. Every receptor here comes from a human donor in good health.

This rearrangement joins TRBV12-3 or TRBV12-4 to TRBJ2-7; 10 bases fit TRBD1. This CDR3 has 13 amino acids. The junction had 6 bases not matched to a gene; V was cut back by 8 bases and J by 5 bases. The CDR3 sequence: CASSWDRGHEQYF. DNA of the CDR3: TGTGCCAGCTCCTGGGACAGGGGCCACGAGCAGTACTTC.

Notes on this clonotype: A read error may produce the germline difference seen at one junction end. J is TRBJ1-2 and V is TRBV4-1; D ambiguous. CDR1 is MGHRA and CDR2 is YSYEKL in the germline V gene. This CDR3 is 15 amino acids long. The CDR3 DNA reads TGCGCCAGCAGACAAGCGTTGGCACAGCACTATGGCTACACCTTC. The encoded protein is CASRQALAQHYGYTF.

The CDR3 bases are TGTGCCAGCAATCGGGGCGGATACTCCTACGAGCAGTACTTC. Translation gives CASNRGGYSYEQYF. This chain links TRBV12-3 or TRBV12-4 with TRBJ2-7, with D possibly called TRBD1 or TRBD2 (5 bases each). This CDR3 comprises 14 residues. The V end lost 7 bases, the J end lost 0 bases, and 13 bases lay between the germline ends.

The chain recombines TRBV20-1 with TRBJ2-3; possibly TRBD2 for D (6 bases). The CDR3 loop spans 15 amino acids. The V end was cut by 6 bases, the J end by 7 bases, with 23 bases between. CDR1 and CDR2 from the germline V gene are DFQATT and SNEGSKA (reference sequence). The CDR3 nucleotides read TGCAGTGCGGATCCGGGACTCACAGAAAGAAATACGCAGTATTTT. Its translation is CSADPGLTERNTQYF.

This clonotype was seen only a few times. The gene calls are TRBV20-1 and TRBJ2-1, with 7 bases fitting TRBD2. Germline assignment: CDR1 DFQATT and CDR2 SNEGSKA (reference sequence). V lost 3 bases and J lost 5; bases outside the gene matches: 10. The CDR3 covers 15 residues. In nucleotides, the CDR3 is TGCAGTGCTAGGCCCCCCAGCGGGGACGACAATGAGCAGTTCTTC. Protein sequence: CSARPPSGDDNEQFF.

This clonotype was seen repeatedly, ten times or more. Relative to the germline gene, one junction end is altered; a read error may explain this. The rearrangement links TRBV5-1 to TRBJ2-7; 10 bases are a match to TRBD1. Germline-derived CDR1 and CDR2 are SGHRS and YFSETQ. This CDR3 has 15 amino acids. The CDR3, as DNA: TGTGCCAGCAGCTTCCGGGACAGGGGACTCTACGAGCAGTACTTC. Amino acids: CASSFRDRGLYEQYF.

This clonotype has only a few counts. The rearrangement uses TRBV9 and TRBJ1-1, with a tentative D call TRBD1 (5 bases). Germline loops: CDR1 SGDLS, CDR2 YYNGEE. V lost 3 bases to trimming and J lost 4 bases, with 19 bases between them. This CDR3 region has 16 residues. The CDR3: CASSGPRGLLFTEAFF. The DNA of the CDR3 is TGTGCCAGCAGCGGACCCCGGGGGTTGCTGTTCACTGAAGCTTTCTTT.

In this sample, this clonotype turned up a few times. The DNA for the CDR3 is TGTGCCAGCAGTTCTCTAGACTTCTACACAGATACGCAGTATTTT. It translates to CASSSLDFYTDTQYF. The chain joins TRBV6-5 to TRBJ2-3; D remains unclear. Trimming shortened V by 4 bases and J by 2 bases, and 13 bases separated the two germline ends. From germline, CDR1 is MNHEY and CDR2 SVGAGI. This CDR3 is built from 15 residues.

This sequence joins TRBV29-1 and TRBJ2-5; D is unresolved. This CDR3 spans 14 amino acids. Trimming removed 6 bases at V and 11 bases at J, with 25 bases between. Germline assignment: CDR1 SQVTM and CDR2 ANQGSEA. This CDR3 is CSVPLSVGNNEQYF. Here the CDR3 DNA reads TGCAGCGTCCCTCTCTCTGTAGGGAACAATGAGCAGTACTTC. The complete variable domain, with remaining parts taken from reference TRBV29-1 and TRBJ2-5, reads SAVISQKPSRDICQRGTSLTIQCQVDSQVTMMFWYRQQPGQSLTLIATANQGSEATYESGFVIDKFPISRPNLTFSTLTVSNMSPEDSSIYLCSVPLSVGNNEQYFGPGTRLLVL.

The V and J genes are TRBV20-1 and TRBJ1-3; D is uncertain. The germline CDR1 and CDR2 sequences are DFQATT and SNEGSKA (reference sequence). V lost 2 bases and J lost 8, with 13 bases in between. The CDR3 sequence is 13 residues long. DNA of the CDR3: TGCAGTGCTAGACCCCGGTTTCTGCACACCATATATTTT. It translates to CSARPRFLHTIYF.

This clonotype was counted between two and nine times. The CDR3 loop reads CASSFAPRGYEQYF. The CDR3 nucleotides read TGCGCCAGCAGCTTTGCTCCAAGGGGCTACGAGCAGTACTTC. The rearrangement joins TRBV5-1 to TRBJ2-7; D might be TRBD1 (5 bases). Germline V gene sequence: CDR1 SGHRS, CDR2 YFSETQ. This CDR3 spans 14 amino acids. V lost 2 bases, J lost 3 bases, and 12 bases lay in between.

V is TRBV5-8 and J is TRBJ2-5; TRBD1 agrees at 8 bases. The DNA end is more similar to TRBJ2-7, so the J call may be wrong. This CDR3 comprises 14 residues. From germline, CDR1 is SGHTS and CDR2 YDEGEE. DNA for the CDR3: TGTGCCAGCAAAGGGAGGACAGGGTCTTACGAGCAGTACTTC. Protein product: CASKGRTGSYEQYF.

The CDR3, as DNA: TGTGCCAGCAGTTTCGGACTCGGGACAGAGTCTGAAGCTTTCTTT. It specifies CASSFGLGTESEAFF. The chain links TRBV27 to TRBJ1-1; 7 bases agree with TRBD1. Losses at the gene ends were 3 bases for V and 6 bases for J; bases not matched to a gene: 10. The CDR3 spans 15 residues. The germline V gene encodes CDR1 MNHEY and CDR2 SMNVEV (reference sequence).

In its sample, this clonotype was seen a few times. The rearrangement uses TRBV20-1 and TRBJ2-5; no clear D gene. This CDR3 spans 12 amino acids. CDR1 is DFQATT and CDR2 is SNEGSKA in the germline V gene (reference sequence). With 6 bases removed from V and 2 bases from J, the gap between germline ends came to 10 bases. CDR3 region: CSAALGQETQYF. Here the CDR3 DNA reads TGCAGTGCCGCCTTGGGGCAAGAGACCCAGTACTTC.

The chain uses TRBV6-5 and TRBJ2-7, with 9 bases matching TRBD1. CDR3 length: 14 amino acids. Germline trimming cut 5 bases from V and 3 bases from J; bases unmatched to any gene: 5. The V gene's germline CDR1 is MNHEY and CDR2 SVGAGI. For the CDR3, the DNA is TGTGCCAGCAGTGACCGGGACAGGGTCTACGAGCAGTACTTC. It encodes CASSDRDRVYEQYF.

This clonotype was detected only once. CDR3 sequence: CASSPGSTGTEAFF. The CDR3 coding sequence is TGTGCCAGCTCTCCCGGGTCCACGGGCACTGAAGCTTTCTTT. The rearrangement links TRBV18 to TRBJ1-1; D gene unclear. Trimming took off 6 bases at V and 4 bases at J, with 15 bases between the two ends. The length of the CDR3 is 14 residues. Germline V gives CDR1 KGHSH, CDR2 LQKENI. Full variable domain (remainder filled in from reference TRBV18 and TRBJ1-1): NAGVMQNPRHLVRRRGQEARLRCSPMKGHSHVYWYRQLPEEGLKFMVYLQKENIIDESGMPKERFSAEFPKEGPSILRIQQVVRGDSAAYFCASSPGSTGTEAFFGQGTRLTVV.

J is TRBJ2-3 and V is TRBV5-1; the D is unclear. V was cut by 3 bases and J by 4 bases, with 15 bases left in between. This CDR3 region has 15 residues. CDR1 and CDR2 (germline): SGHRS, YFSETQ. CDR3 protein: CASSSTLLTADTQYF. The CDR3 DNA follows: TGCGCCAGCAGCTCGACACTTTTGACCGCAGATACGCAGTATTTT.

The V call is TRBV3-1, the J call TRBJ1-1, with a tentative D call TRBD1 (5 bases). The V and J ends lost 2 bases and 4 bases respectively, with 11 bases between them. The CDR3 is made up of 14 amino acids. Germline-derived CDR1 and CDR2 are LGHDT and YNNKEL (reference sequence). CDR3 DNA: TGTGCCAGCAGCCAATATAAGGGGTTCACTGAAGCTTTCTTT. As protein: CASSQYKGFTEAFF.

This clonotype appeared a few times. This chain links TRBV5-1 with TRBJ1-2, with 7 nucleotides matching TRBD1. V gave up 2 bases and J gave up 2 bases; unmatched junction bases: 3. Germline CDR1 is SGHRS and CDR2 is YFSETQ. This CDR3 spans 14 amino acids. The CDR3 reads CASSFLQGNYGYTF. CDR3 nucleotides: TGCGCCAGCAGCTTCTTACAGGGGAACTATGGCTACACCTTC.

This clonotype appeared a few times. In nucleotides, the CDR3 is TGTGCCAGCAGTTTCCTCTGGGCTTACCAAGAGACCCAGTACTTC. Encoded protein: CASSFLWAYQETQYF. The rearrangement links TRBV12-3 or TRBV12-4 to TRBJ2-5, with D uncertain. The CDR3 is 15 amino acids. The V and J ends lost 3 bases and 0 bases respectively, with 11 bases between them.

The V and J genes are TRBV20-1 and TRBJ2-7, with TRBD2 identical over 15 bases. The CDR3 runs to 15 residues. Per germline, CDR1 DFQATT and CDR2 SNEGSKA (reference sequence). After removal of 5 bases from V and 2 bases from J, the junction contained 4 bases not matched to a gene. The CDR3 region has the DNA TGCAGTGCTGGCGGACTAGCGGGGGGGCCCTACGAGCAGTACTTC. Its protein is CSAGGLAGGPYEQYF.

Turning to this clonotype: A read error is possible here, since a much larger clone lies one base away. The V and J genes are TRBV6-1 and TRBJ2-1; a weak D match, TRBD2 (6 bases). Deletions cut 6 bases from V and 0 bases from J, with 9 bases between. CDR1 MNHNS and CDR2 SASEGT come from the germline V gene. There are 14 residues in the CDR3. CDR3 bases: TGTGCCAGCAGGGTGGAGGGCTCCTACAATGAGCAGTTCTTC. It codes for CASRVEGSYNEQFF.

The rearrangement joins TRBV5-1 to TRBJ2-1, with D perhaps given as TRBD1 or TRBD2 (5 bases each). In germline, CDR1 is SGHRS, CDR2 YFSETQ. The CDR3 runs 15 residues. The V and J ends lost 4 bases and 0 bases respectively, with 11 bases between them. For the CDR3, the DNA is TGCGCCAGCAGCCTGGGGGACGCCTCCTACAATGAGCAGTTCTTC. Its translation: CASSLGDASYNEQFF. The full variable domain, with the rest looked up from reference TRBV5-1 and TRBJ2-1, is KAGVTQTPRYLIKTRGQQVTLSCSPISGHRSVSWYQQTPGQGLQFLFEYFSETQRNKGNFPGRFSGRQFSNSRSEMNVSTLELGDSALYLCASSLGDASYNEQFFGPGTRLTVL.